Shown below are 22 T cell receptor beta chains from a single sample sequenced in a study of graft-versus-host responses after intestinal transplantation. Some clones are missing from TCRdb's copy, which holds only in-frame ones; the method was immunoSEQ multiplex PCR. The repertoire holds tens of thousands of clones, with about 90% as singletons. Sample: PBMCs, taken 26 days after transplant. These receptors were collected from a human patient who received an intestinal transplant, so some T cells may come from the graft donor.

The V gene is TRBV2, the J gene TRBJ2-4; 7 bases agree with TRBD2. Trimming at V came to 4 bases and at J to 3 bases, leaving 6 bases not matched to a gene. Per germline, CDR1 SNHLY and CDR2 FYNNEI. The CDR3 length is 15 residues. The DNA of the CDR3 is TGTGCCAGCAGTGGTGACGCGGGAGTCAAAAACATTCAGTACTTC. This encodes CASSGDAGVKNIQYF.

The rearrangement links TRBV27 to TRBJ1-2, with D maybe TRBD1 (6 bases). The CDR3 contains 14 residues. Germline V gene lookup returns CDR1 MNHEY and CDR2 SMNVEV (reference sequence). The V and J ends lost 1 base and 4 bases respectively, with 10 bases between them. The CDR3 DNA sequence: TGTGCCAGCAGTTTATGGGGGGGCCTCTATGGCTACACCTTC. This sequence encodes CASSLWGGLYGYTF.

The chain couples TRBV13 to TRBJ1-2; 7 nucleotides align to TRBD1. The length of the CDR3 is 12 residues. In germline, CDR1 is PRHDT, CDR2 FYEKMQ (reference sequence). Trimming removed 4 bases from V and 13 bases from J; junction bases left unmatched: 9. The CDR3 bases are TGTGCCAGCAGCTCACCGGGACAGCCTTTCACCTTC. It is translated as CASSSPGQPFTF.

The chain links TRBV9 to TRBJ1-2, with D hard to call. The V gene's germline CDR1 is SGDLS and CDR2 YYNGEE. The CDR3 totals 15 residues. Trimming stripped 5 bases from V and 0 bases from J, with 14 bases between. CDR3 sequence: CASSNMDYTNYGYTF. The DNA for the CDR3 is TGTGCCAGCAGTAACATGGACTATACTAACTATGGCTACACCTTC.

This clone was recorded only once. V is TRBV23-1 and J is TRBJ1-5; 7 nucleotides agree with TRBD1. TRBV23-1 counts as an open reading frame of uncertain function. This CDR3 spans 22 amino acids. V was pared by 11 bases and J by 4 bases, with 35 bases of the junction left unmatched. Here the CDR3 DNA reads TGCGCCGTAGGGTACAGCGGGTCTTTAATCACAGGGGACACGTTCGTTAATCAGCCCCAGCATTTT. Encoded protein: CAVGYSGSLITGDTFVNQPQHF.

The genes are TRBV5-4 and TRBJ2-2; D is unclear. This CDR3 has 16 residues. Trimming took off 6 bases at V and 0 bases at J, with 15 bases between the two ends. CDR1 is SGHNT and CDR2 is YYREEE in the germline V gene (reference sequence). The CDR3 DNA reads TGTGCCAGCACCCGAGGCGCAGTTCCGAACACCGGGGAGCTGTTTTTT. It is translated as CASTRGAVPNTGELFF.

V is TRBV15 and J is TRBJ1-6; 10 nucleotides agree with TRBD1. The V segment lost 5 bases and the J segment 9 bases; nucleotides outside the gene matches: 4. The CDR3 covers 14 residues. CDR1 LNHNV and CDR2 YYDKDF come from the germline V gene (reference sequence). The CDR3 loop is CATSATGGGSPLHF. CDR3 DNA: TGTGCCACCAGCGCGACAGGGGGCGGTTCACCCCTCCACTTT.

The chain has TRBV27 and TRBJ1-3; TRBD1 aligns across 8 bases. There are 15 residues in the CDR3. Per the germline V gene, CDR1 is MNHEY and CDR2 is SMNVEV (reference sequence). V shed 4 bases and J 1 base; nucleotides not matched to a gene: 3. The CDR3 sequence: CASSSWTGSGNTIYF. The CDR3 DNA is TGTGCCAGCAGTTCGTGGACAGGGTCTGGAAACACCATATATTTT.

This clone has just one count. The chain is built from TRBV27 and TRBJ2-3; 8 bases are a match to TRBD2. The CDR3 length is 12 residues. V dropped 6 bases and J dropped 6; count of bases not matched to a gene: 2. CDR1 MNHEY and CDR2 SMNVEV come from the germline V gene (reference sequence). CDR3 loop: CASRSSGDTQYF. CDR3 sequence (DNA): TGTGCCAGCAGGTCTAGCGGGGATACGCAGTATTTT.

The rearrangement links TRBV13 to TRBJ2-3; 9 bases align to TRBD2. J was trimmed by 0 bases and V by 2 bases; bases with no gene match: 9. CDR1 and CDR2 from the germline V gene are PRHDT and FYEKMQ (reference sequence). The CDR3 length is 18 residues. CDR3 sequence: CASSLWGSSGGSTDTQYF. The CDR3 DNA reads TGTGCCAGCAGCTTATGGGGCTCAAGCGGGGGGAGCACAGATACGCAGTATTTT.

The rearrangement joins TRBV30 to TRBJ1-5; D remains unclear. Germline V lookup: CDR1 GTSNPN, CDR2 SVGIG (reference sequence). The CDR3 is 13 residues long. V was pared by 4 bases and J by 9 bases, with 16 bases between. The CDR3 loop reads CAWTVSGKGPQHF. In nucleotides, the CDR3 is TGTGCCTGGACTGTGTCCGGGAAGGGGCCCCAGCATTTT.

The CDR3, as DNA: TGCGCCAGCAGCCAAGAAGACGCGGGGCTAAGCTCCTACGAGCAGTACTTC. Translation: CASSQEDAGLSSYEQYF. J is TRBJ2-7 and V is TRBV4-1, with D possibly matching TRBD2 (6 bases). The germline V and J ends were trimmed by 0 bases and 0 bases, with 15 bases remaining between them. CDR3 length: 17 residues. From germline, CDR1 is MGHRA and CDR2 YSYEKL.

This clone was detected only once. The chain carries TRBV29-1 and TRBJ2-7; TRBD2 matches 11 bases. Germline V CDR1 and CDR2: SQVTM, ANQGSEA. This CDR3 spans 15 amino acids. Germline trimming cut 7 bases from V and 3 bases from J; bases unmatched to any gene: 11. Written as DNA, the CDR3 is TGCAGCGCACATGAGGCTGGGACTAGCGGCTACGAGCAGTACGTC. It encodes CSAHEAGTSGYEQYV.

This sequence joins TRBV11-2 and TRBJ2-3; D may be TRBD1 (5 bases). Germline values: CDR1 SGHAT, CDR2 FQNNGV. V was clipped by 4 bases and J by 6 bases, with 5 bases between them. The CDR3 runs 11 residues. CDR3 protein: CASSSGDTQYF. DNA of the CDR3: TGTGCCAGCAGCTCAGGGGATACGCAGTATTTT.

Of note for this clone: Likely a read error: the CDR3 ends without its conserved phenylalanine or tryptophan. Because the CDR3's place on the DNA is in doubt, the DNA is left out and the CDR3 is given as listed by TCRdb. The gene calls are TRBV11-2 and TRBJ1-1. Germline-derived CDR1 and CDR2 are SGHAT and FQNNGV. The CDR3 is 11 amino acids long, termini counted. CDR3 sequence: CASSLGREWVL.

V gene TRBV5-1 combines with J gene TRBJ2-1, with 7 bases identical to TRBD1. CDR3 length: 12 amino acids. Losses at the gene ends were 2 bases for V and 9 bases for J; bases not matched to a gene: 2. Germline V lookup: CDR1 SGHRS, CDR2 YFSETQ. CDR3 loop: CASSLGGAEQFF. CDR3 in DNA: TGCGCCAGCAGCTTAGGGGGCGCTGAGCAGTTCTTC.

V and J are TRBV29-1 and TRBJ1-2; D might be TRBD1 (6 bases). CDR1 and CDR2 from the germline V gene are SQVTM and ANQGSEA. V dropped 4 bases and J dropped 4 bases, with 31 bases sitting between them. The length of the CDR3 is 19 residues. CDR3 residues: CSVVGGNYLPPDCGYGYTF. The CDR3 DNA follows: TGCAGCGTTGTTGGGGGCAATTACCTTCCCCCTGATTGTGGCTATGGCTACACCTTC.

The sample holds one count of this clone. The genes are TRBV9 and TRBJ2-3; D perhaps matches TRBD1 (6 bases). Trimming took 0 bases from V and 9 from J, leaving 14 bases between them. CDR1 and CDR2 from the germline V gene are SGDLS and YYNGEE. The CDR3 has 14 amino acids. CDR3 sequence reads: CASSVGSQGMTQYF. The CDR3 DNA sequence: TGTGCCAGCAGCGTAGGTTCGCAGGGGATGACGCAGTATTTT.

The chain combines TRBV5-4 with TRBJ1-3; D gene uncertain. Germline CDR1 and CDR2: SGHNT and YYREEE (reference sequence). Trimming took off 3 bases at V and 4 bases at J, with 20 bases between the two ends. CDR3 length: 17 amino acids. The CDR3 here is CASSWGGSSPVGNTIYF. Here the CDR3 DNA reads TGTGCCAGCAGCTGGGGAGGAAGTAGTCCCGTGGGAAACACCATATATTTT.

The chain carries TRBV29-1 and TRBJ2-2, with D maybe TRBD2 (6 bases). Deletions cut 5 bases from V and 4 bases from J, with 11 bases between. This CDR3 region has 13 residues. Per the germline V gene, CDR1 is SQVTM and CDR2 is ANQGSEA. The CDR3 loop is CSVPAGLTGELFF. CDR3 DNA sequence: TGCAGCGTTCCTGCGGGACTCACCGGGGAGCTGTTTTTT.

This CDR3 is CASSQDYRVANTEAFF. CDR3 DNA sequence: TGTGCCAGCAGCCAAGACTACAGGGTCGCGAACACTGAAGCTTTCTTT. The rearrangement uses TRBV4-2 and TRBJ1-1; TRBD1 is a possible D gene (6 bases). CDR1 is LGHNA and CDR2 is YNFKEQ in the germline V gene. Between the trimmed V and J ends, which lost 0 bases and 1 base, there was a span of 12 bases. The CDR3 has 16 amino acids.

V gene TRBV30 combines with J gene TRBJ2-7, with 8 bases aligning to TRBD1. CDR3 length: 12 amino acids. J gave up 2 bases and V 5 bases, and 2 bases lay outside the gene matches. The germline gives CDR1 GTSNPN, CDR2 SVGIG (reference sequence). CDR3 sequence reads: CAWRTGTYEQYF. The CDR3 region has the DNA TGTGCCTGGCGGACAGGGACCTACGAGCAGTACTTC.